This entry lists 8 T cell receptor beta chains sequenced from one sample in a study of kidney transplant recipient with SARS-CoV-2 infection. TCRdb fed the reads into MiXCR, producing one record per CDR3 protein. The profile shows under 300,000 distinct CDR3 sequences, 25% to 30% of them singletons. The input for sequencing was a blood sample, taken at baseline and on roughly day 110 from a kidney transplant recipient. Receptor source: a young adult male patient who had COVID-19 and was a kidney transplant recipient. Some of the T cells might come from the graft donor.

The chain uses TRBV12-3 or TRBV12-4 and TRBJ1-2; D remains ambiguous. This CDR3 is built from 17 residues. V gave up 5 bases and J gave up 4 bases, with 23 bases separating them. The DNA of the CDR3 is TGTGCCAGCAGTAGACTAGTCACAGCAGGAAAGACCTATGGCTACACCTTC. The encoded protein is CASSRLVTAGKTYGYTF.

Notes on this clonotype: One junction end disagrees with the germline gene, perhaps due to a read error. V and J are TRBV5-1 and TRBJ2-2, with 13 nucleotides matching TRBD2. This CDR3 has 16 residues. The germline V gene has CDR1 SGHRS and CDR2 YFSETQ. The CDR3 loop is CASREGTSGNNGEMFF. The DNA for the CDR3 is TGCGCAAGCAGGGAAGGGACTAGCGGGAACAACGGGGAGATGTTTTTT.

This chain uses TRBV7-8 with TRBJ2-5; D remains ambiguous. This CDR3 contains 13 residues. Trimming took off 0 bases at V and 5 bases at J, with 7 bases between the two ends. CDR1 SGHVS and CDR2 FQNEAQ come from the germline V gene. CDR3 coding DNA: TGTGCCAGCAGCTTAGCTCAGGTGGAGACCCAGTACTTC. This encodes CASSLAQVETQYF. Variable domain in full (rest from reference TRBV7-8 and TRBJ2-5): GAGVSQSPRYKVAKRGQDVALRCDPISGHVSLFWYQQALGQGPEFLTYFQNEAQLDKSGLPSDRFFAERPEGSVSTLKIQRTQQEDSAVYLCASSLAQVETQYFGPGTRLLVL.

This clonotype showed up many times. The chain is built from TRBV6-2 or TRBV6-3 and TRBJ2-1; TRBD2 agrees at 8 bases. Per the germline V gene, CDR1 is MNHEY and CDR2 is SVGEGT. With V trimmed by 1 base and J by 8 bases, 13 bases remained unmatched. CDR3 size: 17 residues. CDR3 bases: TGTGCCAGCAGTTACTACATCGGGTCTAGCGGGTTGTATGAGCAGTTCTTC. Its translation: CASSYYIGSSGLYEQFF.

There are many counts of this clonotype. V gene TRBV19 combines with J gene TRBJ1-5, with D perhaps TRBD1 (6 bases). Trimming removed 8 bases from V and 0 bases from J, with 14 bases in between. In germline, CDR1 is LNHDA, CDR2 SQIVND (reference sequence). The length of the CDR3 is 15 residues. The CDR3 sequence: CASAWGGLSNQPQHF. In DNA form, the CDR3 reads TGTGCCAGTGCCTGGGGGGGCCTTAGCAATCAGCCCCAGCATTTT. The full variable domain, its missing parts supplied by reference TRBV19 and TRBJ1-5, is DGGITQSPKYLFRKEGQNVTLSCEQNLNHDAMYWYRQDPGQGLRLIYYSQIVNDFQKGDIAEGYSVSREKKESFPLTVTSAQKNPTAFYLCASAWGGLSNQPQHFGDGTRLSIL.

There are many counts of this clonotype. The V call is TRBV6-5, the J call TRBJ1-2; D not resolved. The CDR3 loop spans 17 amino acids. V was pared by 4 bases and J by 4 bases, with 22 bases between. The germline CDR1 and CDR2 sequences are MNHEY and SVGAGI. The CDR3 sequence is CASSLRWECRKTYGYTF. DNA for the CDR3: TGTGCCAGCAGTTTGCGGTGGGAATGTAGAAAGACCTATGGCTACACCTTC.

A remark on this clonotype: Possible read error: a much larger clone is one base away. The gene calls are TRBV28 and TRBJ1-6, with no clear D. V was trimmed by 3 bases and J by 9 bases, leaving 18 bases between them. The CDR3 runs to 16 residues. The germline V gene encodes CDR1 MDHEN and CDR2 SYDVKM. CDR3 protein: CASSFMTRDSISPLHF. The CDR3, as DNA: TGTGCCAGCAGTTTCATGACAAGAGATTCGATTTCACCCCTCCACTTT.

This clonotype was observed once. V usage is TRBV11-1 and J usage is TRBJ1-2; D remains ambiguous. Per the germline V gene, CDR1 is SGHAT and CDR2 is FQDESV (reference sequence). CDR3 length: 17 amino acids. Trimming removed 4 bases at V and 4 bases at J, with 22 bases between. The CDR3 DNA reads TGTGCCAGCAGCTCCATTGATAAGGATGGAAAGACCTATGGCTACACCTTC. It specifies CASSSIDKDGKTYGYTF.